This T cell receptor beta chain was captured by sequencing in a study of shared clonotypes between healthy human individuals. Using immunoSEQ multiplex PCR, the repertoire was profiled, and TCRdb retains in-frame clones only, with some absent. The sample contains approximately 720,000 clones, 55% to 75% of which appear only once. Trimming left V 5 bases short and J 4 bases short, with 17 bases between. The CDR3 extends over 15 amino acids. Germline V gene sequence: CDR1 SGHAT, CDR2 FQNNGV. The sequence came from a woman between 25 and 40 years old in good health. The J gene is TRBJ1-1, the V gene TRBV11-2; D ambiguous. Material for sequencing was memory CD4+ T cells sorted from blood. Subset given: CD45RA-negative fraction. CDR3 DNA sequence: TGTGCCAGCAGCCAAAATCTGGTGACGGTCACTGAAGCTTTCTTT. It encodes CASSQNLVTVTEAFF.